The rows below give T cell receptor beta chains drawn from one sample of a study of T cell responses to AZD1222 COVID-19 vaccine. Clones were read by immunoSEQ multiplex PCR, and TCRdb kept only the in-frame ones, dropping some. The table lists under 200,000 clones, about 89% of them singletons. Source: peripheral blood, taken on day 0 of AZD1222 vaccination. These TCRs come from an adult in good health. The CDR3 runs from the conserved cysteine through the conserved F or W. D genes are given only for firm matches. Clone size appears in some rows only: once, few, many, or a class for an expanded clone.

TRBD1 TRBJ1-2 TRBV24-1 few CATSDIHRDRGFGGYTF TGTGCCACCAGTGACATCCACCGGGACAGGGGATTTGGCGGCTACACCTTC
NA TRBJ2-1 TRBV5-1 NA CASGAANEQFF TGCGCCAGCGGAGCCGCCAATGAGCAGTTCTTC
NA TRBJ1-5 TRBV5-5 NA CASSLAGINQPQHF TGTGCCAGCAGCTTGGCCGGGATTAATCAGCCCCAGCATTTT
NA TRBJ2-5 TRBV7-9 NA CASSLIPGAQYF TGTGCCAGCAGCTTAATACCTGGGGCCCAGTACTTC
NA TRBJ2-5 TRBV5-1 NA CASSRIGIRDGLQETQYF TGCGCCAGCAGCCGAATTGGTATCCGGGACGGCCTTCAAGAGACCCAGTACTTC
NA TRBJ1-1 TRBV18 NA CASSPLTWNTEAFF TGTGCCAGCTCACCACTAACGTGGAACACTGAAGCTTTCTTT
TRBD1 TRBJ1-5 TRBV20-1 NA CSARRTGAQHF TGCAGTGCCCGTCGGACAGGGGCCCAGCATTTT
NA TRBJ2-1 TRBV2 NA CASSASSSGRNEQFF TGTGCCAGCAGTGCCTCTAGTTCGGGTCGCAATGAGCAGTTCTTC
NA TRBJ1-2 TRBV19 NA CASSSPGLTYGYTF TGTGCCAGTAGTTCGCCGGGACTGACCTATGGCTACACCTTC
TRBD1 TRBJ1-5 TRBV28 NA CASSLYRGSQPQHF TGTGCCAGCAGTTTATACAGGGGGAGTCAGCCCCAGCATTTT
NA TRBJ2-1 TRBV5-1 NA CASSPQGGANNEQFF TGCGCCAGCAGCCCCCAGGGGGGAGCGAACAATGAGCAGTTCTTC
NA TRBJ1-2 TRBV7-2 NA CASSFLSNYGYTF TGTGCCAGCAGCTTTTTATCTAACTATGGCTACACCTTC
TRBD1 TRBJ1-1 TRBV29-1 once CSATGGAGTEAFF TGCAGCGCCACAGGGGGCGCAGGCACTGAAGCTTTCTTT
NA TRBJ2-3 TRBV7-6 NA CASSLTIRGDTDTQYF TGTGCCAGCAGCCTAACGATCAGGGGGGACACAGATACGCAGTATTTT
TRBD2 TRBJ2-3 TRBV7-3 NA CASSLGGRASTDTQYF TGTGCCAGCAGCTTAGGTGGGAGGGCTAGCACAGATACGCAGTATTTT
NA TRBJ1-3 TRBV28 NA CASSFVGLGTGNTIYF TGTGCCAGCAGTTTCGTCGGTCTGGGGACTGGAAACACCATATATTTT
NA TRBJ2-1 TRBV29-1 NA CSVVRNEQFF TGCAGCGTTGTAAGAAATGAGCAGTTCTTC
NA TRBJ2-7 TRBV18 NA CASSPPGPFQASYEQYF TGTGCCAGCTCACCCCCGGGGCCCTTCCAAGCATCCTACGAGCAGTACTTC
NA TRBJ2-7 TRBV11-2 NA CASSLGPGSYEQYF TGTGCCAGCAGCTTAGGACCGGGGTCGTACGAGCAGTACTTC
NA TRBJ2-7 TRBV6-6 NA CASFPTLTVSSHEQYF TGTGCCAGCTTCCCTACCCTCACTGTGTCATCCCACGAGCAGTACTTC
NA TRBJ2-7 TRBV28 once CASSFRGKQYF TGTGCCAGCAGTTTTCGCGGGAAGCAGTACTTC
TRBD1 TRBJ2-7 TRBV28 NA CASSLWTGIGIGDEQYF TGTGCCAGCAGTTTATGGACAGGGATCGGGATCGGGGACGAGCAGTACTTC
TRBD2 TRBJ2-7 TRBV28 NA CASSLSGGRLMYEQYF TGTGCCAGCAGTTTATCTGGCGGGAGGCTTATGTACGAGCAGTACTTC
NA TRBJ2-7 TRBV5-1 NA CASSIPTYEQYF TGCGCCAGCAGCATTCCCACCTACGAGCAGTACTTC
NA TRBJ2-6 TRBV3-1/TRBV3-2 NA CASSQVAPIGSGANVLTF TGTGCCAGCAGCCAAGTAGCGCCGATCGGCTCTGGGGCCAACGTCCTGACTTTC
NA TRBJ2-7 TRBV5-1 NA CASSFGGTASYEQYF TGCGCCAGCAGCTTCGGCGGGACAGCCTCCTACGAGCAGTACTTC
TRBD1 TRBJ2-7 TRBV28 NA CASSSLSPGQGNEQYF TGTGCCAGCAGTTCGCTTTCTCCGGGACAGGGGAACGAGCAGTACTTC
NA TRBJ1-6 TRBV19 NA CASTTRGGRTNSPLHF TGTGCCAGTACCACTAGGGGGGGGAGAACTAATTCACCCCTCCACTTT
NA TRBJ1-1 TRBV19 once CASSIVLRVDMNTEAFF TGTGCCAGTAGTATAGTCTTAAGGGTCGACATGAACACTGAAGCTTTCTTT
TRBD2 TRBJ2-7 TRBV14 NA CASSQVISGGATPIEQYF TGTGCCAGCAGCCAAGTCATCTCCGGGGGGGCGACACCCATCGAGCAGTACTTC
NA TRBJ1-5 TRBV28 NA CASRGRTFQGKNSNQPQHF TGTGCCAGCAGGGGTCGCACCTTCCAGGGGAAGAATAGCAATCAGCCCCAGCATTTT
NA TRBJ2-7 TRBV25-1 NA CASSEFGRYEQYF TGTGCCAGCAGTGAATTCGGACGGTACGAGCAGTACTTC
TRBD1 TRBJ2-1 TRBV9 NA CASSTHRGVDEQFF TGTGCCAGCAGCACCCACAGGGGGGTTGATGAGCAGTTCTTC
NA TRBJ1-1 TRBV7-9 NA CASSLDGGTEAFF TGTGCCAGCAGCTTAGATGGCGGGACTGAAGCTTTCTTT
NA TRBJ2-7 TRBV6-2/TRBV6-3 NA CASSYSAQGTYEQYF TGTGCCAGCAGTTACTCAGCGCAGGGCACCTACGAGCAGTACTTC
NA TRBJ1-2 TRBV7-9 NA CASSPTELLNYGYTF TGTGCCAGCAGCCCGACAGAGCTACTTAACTATGGCTACACCTTC
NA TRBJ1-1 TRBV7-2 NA CASTLTLNTEAFF TGTGCCAGCACCCTAACCTTGAACACTGAAGCTTTCTTT
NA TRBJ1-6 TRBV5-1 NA CASSLDSGFNSPLHF TGCGCCAGCAGCTTGGATTCAGGGTTCAATTCACCCCTCCACTTT
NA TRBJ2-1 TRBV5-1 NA CASRAGASYNEQFF TGCGCCAGCCGGGCGGGGGCTTCCTACAATGAGCAGTTCTTC
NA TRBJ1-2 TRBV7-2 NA CAAGGDARGYGYTF TGTGCAGCCGGGGGGGACGCTCGGGGCTATGGCTACACCTTC
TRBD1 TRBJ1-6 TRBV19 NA CASSSPPGTGGNSPLHF TGTGCCAGTAGTTCCCCGCCCGGGACAGGGGGCAATTCACCCCTCCACTTT
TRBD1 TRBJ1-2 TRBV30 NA CAWSIGTGGTNGYTF TGTGCCTGGAGCATTGGGACAGGGGGCACTAACGGCTACACCTTC
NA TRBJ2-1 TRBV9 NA CASSTMGSSYNEQFF TGTGCCAGCAGTACGATGGGGAGCTCCTACAATGAGCAGTTCTTC
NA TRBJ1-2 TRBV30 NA CAWSVQGGGYTF TGTGCCTGGAGTGTCCAGGGCGGGGGCTACACCTTC
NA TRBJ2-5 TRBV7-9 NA CASSLLGGRGQETQYF TGTGCCAGCAGCTTATTAGGGGGGAGGGGACAAGAGACCCAGTACTTC
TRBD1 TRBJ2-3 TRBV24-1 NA CATSEPGQGGADTQYF TGTGCCACCAGTGAACCAGGACAGGGTGGCGCAGATACGCAGTATTTT
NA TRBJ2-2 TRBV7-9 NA CASTKADISPTGELFF TGTGCCAGCACCAAAGCGGACATTTCCCCCACCGGGGAGCTGTTTTTT
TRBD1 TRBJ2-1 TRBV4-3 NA CASSQTGHNEQFF TGCGCCAGCAGCCAGACAGGGCACAATGAGCAGTTCTTC
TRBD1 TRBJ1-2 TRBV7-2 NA CASSLAGRGPSGYTF TGTGCCAGCAGCTTAGCGGGCAGGGGGCCGTCTGGCTACACCTTC
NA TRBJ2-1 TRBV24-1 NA CATSDLSRGDYNEQFF TGTGCCACCAGTGATTTGTCCAGGGGCGATTACAATGAGCAGTTCTTC
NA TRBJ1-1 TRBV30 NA CAWSAGLQRNF TGTGCCTGGAGTGCGGGGCTCCAGCGTAACTTT
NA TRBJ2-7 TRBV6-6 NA CASSLEIIYYEQYF TGTGCCAGCAGTTTAGAAATTATTTACTACGAGCAGTACTTC
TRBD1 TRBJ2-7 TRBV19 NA CASSIRTGYEQYF TGTGCCAGTAGTATTAGGACAGGCTACGAGCAGTACTTC